What follows are 18 T cell receptor beta chains derived from one specimen sequenced in a study of beta chain features in type 1 diabetes. Reverse transcribing all isolated RNA meant expressed TCRB transcripts were sequenced. TCRdb's table, derived via immunoSEQ multiplex PCR, lists solely in-frame clones and lacks some. The sample holds approximately 400,000 clones; roughly 15% are singletons and the top ten take 0.019%. Sequencing used naive CD4+ T cells from blood. Receptor source: a young woman in good health.

This clone showed up just a few times. The rearrangement joins TRBV4-1 to TRBJ2-1; TRBD2 agrees at 15 bases. This CDR3 has 16 residues. Germline CDR1 MGHRA, CDR2 YSYEKL. Trimming at V came to 3 bases and at J to 6 bases, leaving 3 bases not matched to a gene. The CDR3, as DNA: TGCGCCAGCAGCCATCCGGGACTAGCGGGAGGCAATGAGCAGTTCTTC. This encodes CASSHPGLAGGNEQFF.

V is TRBV6-5 and J is TRBJ2-1; TRBD1 matches 7 bases. J was trimmed by 8 bases and V by 5 bases; bases with no gene match: 12. This CDR3 spans 15 amino acids. CDR1 and CDR2 from the germline V gene are MNHEY and SVGAGI. This chain's CDR3 is CASSRQGSKIHEQFF. The CDR3 nucleotides are TGTGCCAGCAGTCGACAGGGCTCTAAGATCCATGAGCAGTTCTTC.

The chain links TRBV27 to TRBJ2-3; 9 nucleotides align to TRBD1. Germline CDR1 MNHEY, CDR2 SMNVEV (reference sequence). The CDR3 covers 14 residues. V shed 4 bases, J shed 1 base, and the junction held 0 bases outside the gene matches. The CDR3 region is CASSWTGGTDTQYF. The DNA for the CDR3 is TGTGCCAGCAGTTGGACAGGGGGCACAGATACGCAGTATTTT.

The V call is TRBV28, the J call TRBJ2-5, with TRBD2 matching 9 bases. V shed 5 bases and J 2 bases; nucleotides not matched to a gene: 9. Germline V gene sequence: CDR1 MDHEN, CDR2 SYDVKM. This CDR3 contains 16 residues. The CDR3 region has the DNA TGTGCCAGCAGTCCTTGGGGGAGCGGGAGGCAAGAGACCCAGTACTTC. Amino acid sequence: CASSPWGSGRQETQYF.

V usage is TRBV5-4 and J usage is TRBJ2-6; D unclear. Per germline, CDR1 SGHNT and CDR2 YYREEE (reference sequence). Trimming left V 3 bases short and J 2 bases short, with 6 bases between. The CDR3 extends over 14 amino acids. Written as DNA, the CDR3 is TGTGCCAGCAGCTCCACAGCTGGGGCCAACGTCCTGACTTTC. Translation gives CASSSTAGANVLTF.

This clone was seen more than once but under ten times. The V and J genes are TRBV7-2 and TRBJ2-1; D is possibly TRBD1 (6 bases). Germline V gives CDR1 SGHTA, CDR2 FQGNSA. V lost 4 bases and J 7 bases, leaving 8 bases between the germline ends. The CDR3 totals 12 residues. CDR3 sequence: CASSSTGNEQFF. The CDR3 bases are TGTGCCAGCAGCTCGACAGGAAATGAGCAGTTCTTC.

This clone was counted a few times. V is TRBV28 and J is TRBJ2-2; D unclear. The CDR3 sequence is 14 residues long. V was cut by 3 bases and J by 7 bases, with 12 bases left in between. Germline V lookup: CDR1 MDHEN, CDR2 SYDVKM. The CDR3, as DNA: TGTGCCAGCAGTTTGTGGGTAGGAGTCGGGGAGCTGTTTTTT. Amino acids: CASSLWVGVGELFF.

This clone turned up a few times. The V and J genes are TRBV30 and TRBJ2-1; 9 nucleotides agree with TRBD2. The germline CDR1 and CDR2 sequences are GTSNPN and SVGIG (reference sequence). V lost 2 bases and J lost 6; bases outside the gene matches: 8. This CDR3 region has 15 residues. CDR3 sequence (DNA): TGTGCCTGGAGTTTGGGTAGCGGGAGCCTCAATGAGCAGTTCTTC. It encodes CAWSLGSGSLNEQFF.

The chain recombines TRBV4-3 with TRBJ1-2; 7 bases match TRBD1. This CDR3 spans 14 amino acids. The V segment lost 1 base and the J segment 4 bases; nucleotides outside the gene matches: 3. Germline V lookup: CDR1 LGHNA, CDR2 YSLEER. CDR3 amino acids: CASSQAGQIYGYTF. The CDR3 nucleotides read TGCGCCAGCAGCCAAGCGGGACAGATCTATGGCTACACCTTC.

This clone was detected a few times. The V call is TRBV28, the J call TRBJ2-7; TRBD2 agrees at 8 bases. The CDR3 is 14 residues long. The germline V gene encodes CDR1 MDHEN and CDR2 SYDVKM. Losses at the gene ends were 8 bases for V and 2 bases for J; bases not matched to a gene: 8. The CDR3 loop reads CASLFSGIPYEQYF. The DNA for the CDR3 is TGTGCCAGCCTTTTTAGCGGGATTCCCTACGAGCAGTACTTC.

The J gene is TRBJ1-1, the V gene TRBV20-1, with a possible D match to TRBD1 (5 bases). The CDR3 totals 11 residues. The germline V gene encodes CDR1 DFQATT and CDR2 SNEGSKA (reference sequence). V lost 5 bases to trimming and J lost 7 bases, with 11 bases between them. As DNA, the CDR3 is TGCAGTGCTCTCGGACAACATGAAGCTTTCTTT. This codes for CSALGQHEAFF.

In its sample, this clone was seen a few times. This chain uses TRBV4-3 with TRBJ2-7; the match to TRBD1 covers 10 bases. This CDR3 comprises 14 residues. The germline gives CDR1 LGHNA, CDR2 YSLEER. V shed 4 bases and J 9 bases; nucleotides not matched to a gene: 9. The CDR3: CASSPTGTGEMQYF. CDR3 in DNA: TGCGCCAGCAGCCCCACGGGGACAGGGGAAATGCAGTACTTC.

This clone was recorded a few times. CDR3: CASSQRLAGITDTQYF. In DNA, the CDR3 is TGTGCCAGCAGCCAAAGACTAGCGGGAATCACAGATACGCAGTATTTT. The chain recombines TRBV14 with TRBJ2-3; 11 positions match TRBD2. Looked up from germline, CDR1 is SGHDN and CDR2 is FVKESK. J lost 2 bases, V lost 2 bases, and 3 bases had no gene match. The CDR3 consists of 16 residues.

The gene calls are TRBV7-6 and TRBJ1-2, with a weak D call TRBD1 (5 bases). The CDR3 sequence is 11 residues long. Trimming removed 3 bases at V and 6 bases at J, with 5 bases between. Germline V gene sequence: CDR1 SGHVS, CDR2 FNYEAQ. Written as DNA, the CDR3 is TGTGCCAGCAGCTTCAGGGATGGCTACACCTTC. This sequence encodes CASSFRDGYTF.

The chain links TRBV2 to TRBJ2-3; possible D gene TRBD1, 6 bases. Germline assignment: CDR1 SNHLY and CDR2 FYNNEI. Between the trimmed V and J ends, which lost 6 bases and 14 bases, there was a span of 18 bases. The CDR3 consists of 12 residues. CDR3 region: CASRLQGALGYF. The CDR3 DNA reads as TGTGCCAGCAGGCTACAGGGCGCTCTTGGGTATTTT.

The genes are TRBV5-6 and TRBJ2-1, with D perhaps TRBD2 (5 bases). Germline V gene sequence: CDR1 SGHDT, CDR2 YYEEEE. The V end was cut by 4 bases, the J end by 13 bases, with 21 bases between. The CDR3 sequence is 14 residues long. CDR3 sequence: CASSPATGGIGQFF. The CDR3 DNA follows: TGTGCCAGCAGCCCAGCTACTGGAGGAATAGGCCAGTTCTTC.

J is TRBJ2-5 and V is TRBV9; 9 bases line up with TRBD2. Looked up from germline, CDR1 is SGDLS and CDR2 is YYNGEE. The CDR3 has 17 amino acids. V lost 0 bases to trimming and J lost 1 base; unmatched junction nucleotides: 7. This CDR3 reads CASSVAVAGGTQETQYF. The CDR3 nucleotides read TGTGCCAGCAGCGTAGCGGTGGCGGGAGGGACCCAAGAGACCCAGTACTTC.

V and J are TRBV5-1 and TRBJ2-2, with 7 nucleotides matching TRBD1. The CDR3 contains 16 residues. CDR1 is SGHRS and CDR2 is YFSETQ in the germline V gene. Germline trimming cut 3 bases from V and 1 base from J; bases unmatched to any gene: 6. The CDR3 region is CASSSRGPENTGELFF. The CDR3 DNA is TGCGCCAGCAGCTCGAGGGGGCCCGAGAACACCGGGGAGCTGTTTTTT.